This T cell receptor (beta chain) was sequenced in a study of cytotoxic CD8 clonotypes in ibrutinib-treated CLL. Investigators sourced around 2 micrograms of genomic DNA from cryopreserved PBMCs for TCR beta libraries. Clones were sequenced by immunoSEQ multiplex PCR, and TCRdb holds only the in-frame ones, with some missing. The sample lists around 200,000 clones; more than 75% were seen once. Sequences were derived from PBMCs, sampled after 12 months of ibrutinib treatment. This sequence originates from a human donor with chronic lymphocytic leukemia.

This chain's CDR3 is CASSDQPSYEQYF. The CDR3 bases are TGTGCCAGCAGTGACCAACCCTCCTACGAGCAGTACTTC. The rearrangement joins TRBV6-5 to TRBJ2-7; no reliable D call. From germline, CDR1 is MNHEY and CDR2 SVGAGI. V was trimmed by 5 bases and J by 0 bases, leaving 8 bases between them. The CDR3 has 13 residues.